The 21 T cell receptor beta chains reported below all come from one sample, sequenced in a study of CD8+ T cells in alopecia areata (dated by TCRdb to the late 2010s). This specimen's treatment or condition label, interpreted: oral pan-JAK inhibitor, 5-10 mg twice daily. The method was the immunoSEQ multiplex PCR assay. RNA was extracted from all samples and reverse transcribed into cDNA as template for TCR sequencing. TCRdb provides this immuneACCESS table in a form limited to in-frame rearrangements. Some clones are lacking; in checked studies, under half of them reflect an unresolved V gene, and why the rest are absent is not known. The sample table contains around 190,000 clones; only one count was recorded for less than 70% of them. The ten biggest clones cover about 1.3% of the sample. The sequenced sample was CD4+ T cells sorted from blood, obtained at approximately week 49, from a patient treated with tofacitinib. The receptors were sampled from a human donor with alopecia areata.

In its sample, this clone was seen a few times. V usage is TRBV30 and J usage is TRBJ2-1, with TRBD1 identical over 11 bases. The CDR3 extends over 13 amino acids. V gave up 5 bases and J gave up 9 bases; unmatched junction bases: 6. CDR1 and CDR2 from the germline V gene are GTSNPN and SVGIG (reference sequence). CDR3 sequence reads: CAWAGQGVGEQFF. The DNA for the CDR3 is TGTGCCTGGGCGGGACAGGGGGTGGGTGAGCAGTTCTTC.

CDR3 region: CASSVPGQGISSYTF. CDR3 bases: TGTGCCAGCAGCGTACCGGGACAGGGGATTAGTAGCTACACCTTC. The gene calls are TRBV9 and TRBJ1-2; 10 nucleotides match TRBD1. J was trimmed by 9 bases and V by 1 base; bases with no gene match: 9. The CDR3 length is 15 residues. CDR1 is SGDLS, CDR2 YYNGEE, per germline.

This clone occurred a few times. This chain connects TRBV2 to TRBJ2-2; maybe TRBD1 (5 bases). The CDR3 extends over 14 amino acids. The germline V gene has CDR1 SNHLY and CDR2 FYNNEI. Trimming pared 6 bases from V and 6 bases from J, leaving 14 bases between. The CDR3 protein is CASSPRVSAGELFF. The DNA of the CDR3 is TGTGCCAGCAGCCCCAGGGTGTCGGCCGGGGAGCTGTTTTTT.

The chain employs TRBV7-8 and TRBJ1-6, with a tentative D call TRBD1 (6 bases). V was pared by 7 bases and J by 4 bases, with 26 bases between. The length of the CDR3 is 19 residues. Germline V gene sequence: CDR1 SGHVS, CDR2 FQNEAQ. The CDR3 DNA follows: TGTGCCAGCACCCCCCTAGGGATCACGGGGGGCAGATATAATTCACCCCTCCACTTT. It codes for CASTPLGITGGRYNSPLHF.

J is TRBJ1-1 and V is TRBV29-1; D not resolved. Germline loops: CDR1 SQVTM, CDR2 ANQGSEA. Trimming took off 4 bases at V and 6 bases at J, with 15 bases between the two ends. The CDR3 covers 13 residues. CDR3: CSVATLNVAEAFF. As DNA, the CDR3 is TGCAGCGTTGCGACCCTTAATGTCGCTGAAGCTTTCTTT.

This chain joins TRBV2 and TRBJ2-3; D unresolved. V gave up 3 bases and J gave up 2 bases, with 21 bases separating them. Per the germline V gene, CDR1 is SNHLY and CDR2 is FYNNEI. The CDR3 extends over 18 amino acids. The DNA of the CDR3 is TGTGCCAGCAGTGATCAGGTCGGCTTTTGGGCATACACAGATACGCAGTATTTT. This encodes CASSDQVGFWAYTDTQYF.

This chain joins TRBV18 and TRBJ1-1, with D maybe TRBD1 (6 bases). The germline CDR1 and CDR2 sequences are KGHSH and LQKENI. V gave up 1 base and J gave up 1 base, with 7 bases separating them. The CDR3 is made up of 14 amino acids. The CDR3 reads CASSPQGGNTEAFF. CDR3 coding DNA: TGTGCCAGCTCACCACAGGGGGGGAACACTGAAGCTTTCTTT.

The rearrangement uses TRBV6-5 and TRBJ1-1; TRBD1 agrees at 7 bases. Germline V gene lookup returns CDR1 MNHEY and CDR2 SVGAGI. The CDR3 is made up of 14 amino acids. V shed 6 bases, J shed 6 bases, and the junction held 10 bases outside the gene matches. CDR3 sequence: CASRRGTAQPEAFF. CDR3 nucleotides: TGTGCCAGCAGAAGGGGGACAGCTCAACCTGAAGCTTTCTTT.

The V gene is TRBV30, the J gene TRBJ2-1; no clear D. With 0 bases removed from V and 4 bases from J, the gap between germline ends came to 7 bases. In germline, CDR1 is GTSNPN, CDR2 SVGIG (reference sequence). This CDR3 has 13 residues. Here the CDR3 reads CAWSVRTYNEQFF. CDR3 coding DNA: TGTGCCTGGAGTGTTCGGACGTACAATGAGCAGTTCTTC.

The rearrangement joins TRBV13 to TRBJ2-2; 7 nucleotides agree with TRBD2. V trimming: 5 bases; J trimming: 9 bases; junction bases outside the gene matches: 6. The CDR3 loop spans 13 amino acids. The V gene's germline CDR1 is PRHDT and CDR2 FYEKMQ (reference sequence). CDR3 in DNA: TGTGCCAGCAGCCTTAGACTAGCCCGGGAGCTGTTTTTT. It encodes CASSLRLARELFF.

CDR3 in DNA: TGTGCCAGCACCCTAGCGGGACAGGGGTTAGGCATTCAGTACTTC. This codes for CASTLAGQGLGIQYF. The V and J genes are TRBV7-9 and TRBJ2-4, with a tentative D call TRBD1 (10 bases). In germline, CDR1 is SEHNR, CDR2 FQNEAQ (reference sequence). The CDR3 runs 15 residues. V was trimmed by 7 bases and J by 9 bases, leaving 22 bases between them.

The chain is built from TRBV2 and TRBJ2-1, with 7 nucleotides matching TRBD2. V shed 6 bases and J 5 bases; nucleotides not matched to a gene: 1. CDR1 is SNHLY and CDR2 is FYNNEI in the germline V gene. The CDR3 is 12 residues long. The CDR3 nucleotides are TGTGCCAGCAGAGGGACTAACAATGAGCAGTTCTTC. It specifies CASRGTNNEQFF.

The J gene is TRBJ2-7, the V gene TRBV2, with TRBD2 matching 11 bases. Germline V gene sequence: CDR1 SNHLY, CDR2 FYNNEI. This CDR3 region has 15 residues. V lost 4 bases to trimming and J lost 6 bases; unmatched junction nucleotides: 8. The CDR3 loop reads CASSVLAGGLGEQYF. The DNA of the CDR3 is TGTGCCAGCAGTGTCCTAGCGGGGGGTTTGGGCGAGCAGTACTTC.

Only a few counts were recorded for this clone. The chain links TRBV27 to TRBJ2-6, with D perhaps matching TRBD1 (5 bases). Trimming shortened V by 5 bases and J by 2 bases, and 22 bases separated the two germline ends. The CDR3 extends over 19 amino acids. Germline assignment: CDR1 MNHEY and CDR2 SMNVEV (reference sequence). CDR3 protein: CASSPNLRNQGTGANVLTF. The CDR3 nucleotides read TGTGCCAGCAGTCCAAACCTTAGGAATCAGGGAACTGGGGCCAACGTCCTGACTTTC.

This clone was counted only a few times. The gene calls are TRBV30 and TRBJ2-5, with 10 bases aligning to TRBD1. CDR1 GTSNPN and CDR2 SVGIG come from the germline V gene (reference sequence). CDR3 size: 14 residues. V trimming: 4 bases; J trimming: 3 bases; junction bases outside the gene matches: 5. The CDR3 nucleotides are TGTGCCTGGACTAAGGGGACAGGGGAAGAGACCCAGTACTTC. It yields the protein CAWTKGTGEETQYF.

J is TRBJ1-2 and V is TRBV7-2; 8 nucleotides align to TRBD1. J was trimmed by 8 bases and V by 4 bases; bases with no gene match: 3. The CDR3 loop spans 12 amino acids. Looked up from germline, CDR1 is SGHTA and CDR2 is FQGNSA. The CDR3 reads CASSSGQGGYTF. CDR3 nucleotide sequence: TGTGCCAGCAGCTCCGGACAGGGCGGCTACACCTTC. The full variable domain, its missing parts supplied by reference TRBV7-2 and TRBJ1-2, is GAGVSQSPSNKVTEKGKDVELRCDPISGHTALYWYRQSLGQGLEFLIYFQGNSAPDKSGLPSDRFSAERTGGSVSTLTIQRTQQEDSAVYLCASSSGQGGYTFGSGTRLTVV.

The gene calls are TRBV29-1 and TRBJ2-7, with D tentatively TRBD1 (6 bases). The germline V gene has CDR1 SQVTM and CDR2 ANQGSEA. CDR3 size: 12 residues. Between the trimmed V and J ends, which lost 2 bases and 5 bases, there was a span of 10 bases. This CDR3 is CSVEQGWNEQYF. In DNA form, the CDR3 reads TGCAGCGTTGAACAGGGGTGGAACGAGCAGTACTTC.

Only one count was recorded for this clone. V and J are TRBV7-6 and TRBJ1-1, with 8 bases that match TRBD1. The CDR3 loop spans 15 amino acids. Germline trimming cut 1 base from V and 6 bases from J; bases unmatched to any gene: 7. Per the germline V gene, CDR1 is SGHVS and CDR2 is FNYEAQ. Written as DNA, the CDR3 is TGTGCCAGCAGCTTAGTCGGACAGGGCAACCCTGAAGCTTTCTTT. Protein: CASSLVGQGNPEAFF.

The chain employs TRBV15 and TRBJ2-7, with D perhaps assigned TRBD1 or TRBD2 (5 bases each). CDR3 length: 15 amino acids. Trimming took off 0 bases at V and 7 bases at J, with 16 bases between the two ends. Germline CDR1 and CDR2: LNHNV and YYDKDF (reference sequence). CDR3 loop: CATSRDGYRGGEQYF. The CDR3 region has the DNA TGTGCCACCAGCAGAGACGGCTATCGGGGCGGAGAGCAGTACTTC.

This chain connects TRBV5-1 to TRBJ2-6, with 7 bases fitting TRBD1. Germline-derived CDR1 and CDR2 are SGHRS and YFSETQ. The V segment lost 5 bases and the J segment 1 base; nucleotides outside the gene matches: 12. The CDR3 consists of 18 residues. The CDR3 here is CASSPGQATISGANVLTF. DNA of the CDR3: TGCGCCAGCAGTCCCGGACAGGCGACTATTTCTGGGGCCAACGTCCTGACTTTC.

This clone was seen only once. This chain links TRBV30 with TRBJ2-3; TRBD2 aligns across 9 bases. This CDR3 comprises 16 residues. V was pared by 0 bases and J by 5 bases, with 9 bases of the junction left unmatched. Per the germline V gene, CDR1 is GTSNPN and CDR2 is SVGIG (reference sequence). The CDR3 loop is CAWSVKAGGRLDTQYF. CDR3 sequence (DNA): TGTGCCTGGAGTGTAAAAGCGGGGGGCCGCCTAGATACGCAGTATTTT.